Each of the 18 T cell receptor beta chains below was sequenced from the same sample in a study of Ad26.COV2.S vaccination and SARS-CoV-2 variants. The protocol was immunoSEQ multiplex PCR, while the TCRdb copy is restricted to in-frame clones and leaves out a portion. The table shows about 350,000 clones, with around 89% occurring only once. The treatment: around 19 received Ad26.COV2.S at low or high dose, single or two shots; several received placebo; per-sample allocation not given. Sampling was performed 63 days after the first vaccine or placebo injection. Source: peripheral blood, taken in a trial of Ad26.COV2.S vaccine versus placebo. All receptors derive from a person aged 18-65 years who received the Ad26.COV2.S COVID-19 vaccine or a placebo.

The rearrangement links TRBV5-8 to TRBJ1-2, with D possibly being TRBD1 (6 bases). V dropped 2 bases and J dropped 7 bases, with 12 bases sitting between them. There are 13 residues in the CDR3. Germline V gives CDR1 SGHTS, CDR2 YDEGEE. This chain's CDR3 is CASSLYRDPGYTF. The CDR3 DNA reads TGTGCCAGCAGCTTATACAGGGATCCTGGCTACACCTTC.

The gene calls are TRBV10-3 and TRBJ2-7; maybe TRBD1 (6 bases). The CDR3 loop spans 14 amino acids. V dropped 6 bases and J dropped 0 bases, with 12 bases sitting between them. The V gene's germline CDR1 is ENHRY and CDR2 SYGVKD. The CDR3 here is CAISERGISYEQYF. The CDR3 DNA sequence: TGTGCCATCAGCGAAAGGGGGATCTCCTACGAGCAGTACTTC.

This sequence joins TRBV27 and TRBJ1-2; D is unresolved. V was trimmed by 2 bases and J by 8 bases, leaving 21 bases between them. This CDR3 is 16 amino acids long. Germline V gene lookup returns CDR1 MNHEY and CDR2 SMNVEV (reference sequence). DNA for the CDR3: TGTGCCAGCAGTTTAAGGGCAGACCTCGCTATGGAGGGCTACACCTTC. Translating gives CASSLRADLAMEGYTF.

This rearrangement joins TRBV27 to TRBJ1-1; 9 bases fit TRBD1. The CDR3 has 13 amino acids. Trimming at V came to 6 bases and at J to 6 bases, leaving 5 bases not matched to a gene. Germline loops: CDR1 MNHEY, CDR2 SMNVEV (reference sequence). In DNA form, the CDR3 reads TGTGCCAGCAGGAGGACAGGGGTTTCTGAAGCTTTCTTT. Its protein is CASRRTGVSEAFF.

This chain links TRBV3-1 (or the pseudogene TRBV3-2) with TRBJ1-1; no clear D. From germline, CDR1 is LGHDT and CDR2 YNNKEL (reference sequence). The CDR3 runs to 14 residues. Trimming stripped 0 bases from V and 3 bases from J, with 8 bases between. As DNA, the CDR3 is TGTGCCAGCAGCCAAGATCTTGGGGACACTGAAGCTTTCTTT. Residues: CASSQDLGDTEAFF.

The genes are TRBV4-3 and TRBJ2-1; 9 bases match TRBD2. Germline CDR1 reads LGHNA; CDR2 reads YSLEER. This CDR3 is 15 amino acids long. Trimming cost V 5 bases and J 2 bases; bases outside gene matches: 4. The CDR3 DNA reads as TGCGCCAGCAGCACCCGCGGGGGGGCCTACAATGAGCAGTTCTTC. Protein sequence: CASSTRGGAYNEQFF.

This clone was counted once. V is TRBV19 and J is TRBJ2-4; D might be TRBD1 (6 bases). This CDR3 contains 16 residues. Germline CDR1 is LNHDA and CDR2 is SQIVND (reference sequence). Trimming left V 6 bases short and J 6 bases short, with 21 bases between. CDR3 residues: CASREDKAGELNIQYF. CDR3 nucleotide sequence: TGTGCCAGTAGAGAAGATAAGGCAGGGGAGTTAAACATTCAGTACTTC. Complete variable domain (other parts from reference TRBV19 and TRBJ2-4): DGGITQSPKYLFRKEGQNVTLSCEQNLNHDAMYWYRQDPGQGLRLIYYSQIVNDFQKGDIAEGYSVSREKKESFPLTVTSAQKNPTAFYLCASREDKAGELNIQYFGAGTRLSVL.

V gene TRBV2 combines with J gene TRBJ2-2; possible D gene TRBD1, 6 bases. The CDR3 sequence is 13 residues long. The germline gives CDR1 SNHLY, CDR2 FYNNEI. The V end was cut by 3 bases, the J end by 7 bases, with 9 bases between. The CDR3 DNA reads TGTGCCAGCAGTGATGAGGGGGACGGGGAGCTGTTTTTT. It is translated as CASSDEGDGELFF.

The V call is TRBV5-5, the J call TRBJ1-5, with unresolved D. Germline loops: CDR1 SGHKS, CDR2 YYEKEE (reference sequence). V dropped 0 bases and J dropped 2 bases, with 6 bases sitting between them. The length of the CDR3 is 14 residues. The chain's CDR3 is CASSLDPGNQPQHF. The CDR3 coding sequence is TGTGCCAGCAGCTTGGATCCCGGCAATCAGCCCCAGCATTTT. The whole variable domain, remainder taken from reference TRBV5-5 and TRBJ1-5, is DAGVTQSPTHLIKTRGQQVTLRCSPISGHKSVSWYQQVLGQGPQFIFQYYEKEERGRGNFPDRFSARQFPNYSSELNVNALLLGDSALYLCASSLDPGNQPQHFGDGTRLSIL.

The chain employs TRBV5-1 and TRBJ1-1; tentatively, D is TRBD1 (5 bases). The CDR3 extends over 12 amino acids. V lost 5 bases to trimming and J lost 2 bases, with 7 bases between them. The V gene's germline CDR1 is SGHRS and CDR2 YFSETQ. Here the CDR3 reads CASRGHNTEAFF. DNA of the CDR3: TGCGCCAGCAGAGGACACAACACTGAAGCTTTCTTT.

The CDR3 nucleotides read TGCGCCAGCAGCGAGGGGAAGCGGGGGGGCACAGATACGCAGTATTTT. This gives the protein CASSEGKRGGTDTQYF. The rearrangement links TRBV5-1 to TRBJ2-3, with 9 bases that match TRBD2. The CDR3 runs to 16 residues. Germline CDR1 SGHRS, CDR2 YFSETQ. The J segment lost 1 base and the V segment lost 4 bases, leaving 7 bases of the junction unmatched.

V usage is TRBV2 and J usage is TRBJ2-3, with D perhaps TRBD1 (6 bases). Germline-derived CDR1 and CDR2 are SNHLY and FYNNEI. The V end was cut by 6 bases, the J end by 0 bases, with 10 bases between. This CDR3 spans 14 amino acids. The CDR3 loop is CASRAGESTDTQYF. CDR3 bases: TGTGCCAGCAGGGCAGGGGAAAGCACAGATACGCAGTATTTT.

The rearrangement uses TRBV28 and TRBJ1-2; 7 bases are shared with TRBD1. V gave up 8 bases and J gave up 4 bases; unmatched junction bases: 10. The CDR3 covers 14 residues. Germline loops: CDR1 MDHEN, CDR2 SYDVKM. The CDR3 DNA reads TGTGCCAGCCGTTCCGGGGACAGAAGCTATGGCTACACCTTC. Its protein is CASRSGDRSYGYTF.

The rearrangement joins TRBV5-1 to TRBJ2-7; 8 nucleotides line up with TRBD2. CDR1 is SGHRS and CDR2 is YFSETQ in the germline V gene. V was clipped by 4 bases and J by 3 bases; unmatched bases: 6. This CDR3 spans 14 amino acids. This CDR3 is CASSPEAGGYEQYF. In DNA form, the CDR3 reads TGCGCCAGCAGCCCTGAGGCGGGAGGCTACGAGCAGTACTTC.

The DNA for the CDR3 is TGTGCCAGCAGTTACAGGGGTAAAGGGGAGGGTCAGCCCCAGCATTTT. This codes for CASSYRGKGEGQPQHF. The chain uses TRBV6-2 or TRBV6-3 and TRBJ1-5; tentative D call: TRBD1 (5 bases). Germline CDR1 reads MNHEY; CDR2 reads SVGEGT. The CDR3 has 16 residues. V lost 2 bases and J lost 6, with 17 bases in between.

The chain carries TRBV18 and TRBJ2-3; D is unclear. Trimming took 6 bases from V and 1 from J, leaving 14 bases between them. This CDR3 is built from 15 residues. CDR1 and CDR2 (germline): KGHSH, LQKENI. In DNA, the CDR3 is TGTGCCAGCTCTCCCTTTGCTCGAGGCACAGATACGCAGTATTTT. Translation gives CASSPFARGTDTQYF.

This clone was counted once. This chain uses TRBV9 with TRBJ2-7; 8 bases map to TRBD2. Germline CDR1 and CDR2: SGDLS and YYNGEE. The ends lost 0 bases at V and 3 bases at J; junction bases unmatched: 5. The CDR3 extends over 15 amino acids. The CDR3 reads CASSVDLGTSYEQYF. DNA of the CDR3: TGTGCCAGCAGCGTAGATCTCGGGACTAGCTACGAGCAGTACTTC. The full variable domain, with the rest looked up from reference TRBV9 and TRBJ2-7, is DSGVTQTPKHLITATGQRVTLRCSPRSGDLSVYWYQQSLDQGLQFLIQYYNGEERAKGNILERFSAQQFPDLHSELNLSSLELGDSALYFCASSVDLGTSYEQYFGPGTRLTVT.

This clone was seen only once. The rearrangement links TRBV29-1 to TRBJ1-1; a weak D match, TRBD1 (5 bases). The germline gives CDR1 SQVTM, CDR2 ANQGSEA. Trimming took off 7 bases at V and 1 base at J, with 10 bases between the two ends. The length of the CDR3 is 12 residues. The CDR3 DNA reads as TGCAGCGGACAGAGCAAGAACACTGAAGCTTTCTTT. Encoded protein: CSGQSKNTEAFF.